Here is one T cell receptor beta chain with its context. V gave up 3 bases and J gave up 3 bases; unmatched junction bases: 12. In germline, CDR1 is SGDLS, CDR2 YYNGEE. This CDR3 spans 17 amino acids. This sample is drawn from a study of blood T cell repertoires in COVID-19. In the authors' methods: Nucleated cell number was recorded as an estimate derived from reference gene primer amplification. The protocol was immunoSEQ multiplex PCR, while the TCRdb copy is restricted to in-frame clones and leaves out a portion. V, J and clone size are those of that table, while D and trimming were read from the DNA. The sample shows 300,000 to 450,000 clones, approximately 90% of them seen only once. Individuals drawn from about two dozen US areas were about 18 to 95 years old. Cohort assignment relied on participant-reported clinical history.

Material: PBMCs or T cells enriched from blood (not recorded which). The chain recombines TRBV9 with TRBJ2-3; 8 bases align to TRBD2. The sequence came from a woman aged 18-29 years who had recovered from COVID-19. CDR3 amino acids: CASSAGFPGGPTDTQYF. CDR3 DNA sequence: TGTGCCAGCAGCGCAGGGTTCCCGGGGGGGCCAACAGATACGCAGTATTTT. The whole variable domain, filled in from reference TRBV9 and TRBJ2-3, reads DSGVTQTPKHLITATGQRVTLRCSPRSGDLSVYWYQQSLDQGLQFLIQYYNGEERAKGNILERFSAQQFPDLHSELNLSSLELGDSALYFCASSAGFPGGPTDTQYFGPGTRLTVL.